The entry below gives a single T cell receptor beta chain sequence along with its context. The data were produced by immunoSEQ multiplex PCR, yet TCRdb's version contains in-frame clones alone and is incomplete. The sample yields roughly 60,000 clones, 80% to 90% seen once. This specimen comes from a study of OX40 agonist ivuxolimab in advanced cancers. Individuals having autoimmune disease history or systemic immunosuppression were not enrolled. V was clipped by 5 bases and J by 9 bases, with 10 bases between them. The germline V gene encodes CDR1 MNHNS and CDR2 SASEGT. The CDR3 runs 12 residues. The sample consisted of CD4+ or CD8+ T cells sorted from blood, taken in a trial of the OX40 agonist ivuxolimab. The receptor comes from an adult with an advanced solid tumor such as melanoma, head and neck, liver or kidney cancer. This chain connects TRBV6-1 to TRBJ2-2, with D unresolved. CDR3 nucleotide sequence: TGTGCCAGCAGTTTTGAGTCCTGGGAGCTGTTTTTT. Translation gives CASSFESWELFF.